The rows below give T cell receptor beta chains drawn from one sample of a study of T cell repertoires in ileal Crohn's disease. Profiled with immunoSEQ multiplex PCR; TCRdb holds only in-frame clones, not every one. The sample records approximately 11,000 clones, around 74% being singletons. Sequencing input: ileal tissue. All receptors come from an adult with Crohn's disease. CDR3s include the opening cysteine and the closing phenylalanine or tryptophan. D genes are given only for firm matches. Clone size is stated in some rows and not others, as once, few, many or a class when expanded.

size,D,J,V,DNA,CDR3
.,.,TRBJ1-4,TRBV2,TGTGCCAGCAGGATAAGAGCAACTAATGAAAAACTGTTTTTT,CASRIRATNEKLFF
.,.,TRBJ2-3,TRBV5-1,TGCGCCAGCAGCTTCGGACTCGTCGCAGATACGCAGTATTTT,CASSFGLVADTQYF
.,TRBD1,TRBJ2-5,TRBV18,TGTGCCAGCTCACCCCGAAACCACGGGCAACAGGGGAGAGAGACCCAGTACTTC,CASSPRNHGQQGRETQYF
.,.,TRBJ1-2,TRBV27,TGTGCCAGCAGACGAGGTCAGAGCTATGGCTACACCTTC,CASRRGQSYGYTF
.,.,TRBJ2-6,TRBV5-1,TGCGCCAGCAGCCATAGGGTAGGGGTTGGCTCTGGGGCCAACGTCCTGACTTTC,CASSHRVGVGSGANVLTF
once,.,TRBJ1-3,TRBV9,TGTGCCAGCAGCGTAGGGGGGCACTCTGGAAACACCATATATTTT,CASSVGGHSGNTIYF
.,.,TRBJ2-5,TRBV2,TGTGCCAGCAGTTCACAGGGGGAGGGCGAGACCCAGTACTTC,CASSSQGEGETQYF
once,.,TRBJ2-5,TRBV19,TGTGCCAGTAGAAGTGTTAGAGAGACCCAGTACTTC,CASRSVRETQYF
.,.,TRBJ1-1,TRBV27,TGTGCCAGCAGCTCCAGGGCGTCGAACACTGAAGCTTTCTTT,CASSSRASNTEAFF
.,.,TRBJ2-1,TRBV2,TGTGCCAGCAGGATTAGCTCCAATGAGCAGTTCTTC,CASRISSNEQFF
.,TRBD2,TRBJ2-5,TRBV25-1,TGTGCCAGCAGTGAGGGGGCTCTAGCGGGGGGGGCTGGGGAGACCCAGTACTTC,CASSEGALAGGAGETQYF
.,TRBD1,TRBJ2-2,TRBV7-9,TGTGCCAGCAGCTTAGGACAGGGGGCAACCGGGGAGCTGTTTTTT,CASSLGQGATGELFF
.,.,TRBJ2-1,TRBV6-4,TGTGCCAGCAGTGTGAGGCAAATCCCTGTCAGCTCCTACAATGAGCAGTTCTTC,CASSVRQIPVSSYNEQFF
once,TRBD1,TRBJ1-2,TRBV5-1,TGCGCCAGCAGTCCAGGGGGTACGGCTAACTATGGCTACACCTTC,CASSPGGTANYGYTF
.,TRBD1,TRBJ1-3,TRBV6-1,TGTGCCAGCAGGACAGGGGGCGCTGGAAACACCATATATTTT,CASRTGGAGNTIYF
.,.,TRBJ2-3,TRBV29-1,TGCAGCGTTGAAGGAGCCAGGGGAAACACAGATACGCAGTATTTT,CSVEGARGNTDTQYF
few,.,TRBJ1-4,TRBV6-1,TGTGCCAGCAGGGAAAGGGAGGAAAAACTGTTTTTT,CASREREEKLFF
.,.,TRBJ1-1,TRBV5-1,TGCGCCAGCAGCTTTTCCAGGGCCTCCTTTAATTTGAACACTGAAGCTTTCTTT,CASSFSRASFNLNTEAFF
.,TRBD1,TRBJ1-5,TRBV19,TGTGCCAGTAGCCCAGGGGGGACACCGAGGAAGCCCCAGCATTTT,CASSPGGTPRKPQHF
.,.,TRBJ2-6,TRBV15,TGTGCCACCAGTGACAAGAGCTCTGGGGCCAACGTCCTGACTTTC,CATSDKSSGANVLTF
.,.,TRBJ1-2,TRBV6-6,TGTGCCAGCAGTTCTCGACAAGATATTGGCTACACCTTC,CASSSRQDIGYTF
.,.,TRBJ2-2,TRBV4-1,TGCGCCAGCAGCCAAGGTCAGATCACCGGGGAGCTGTTTTTT,CASSQGQITGELFF
.,.,TRBJ1-2,TRBV9,TGTGCCAGCAGCGTAGGTGGAGTTTTCGGGAATGGCTACACCTTC,CASSVGGVFGNGYTF
once,.,TRBJ2-6,TRBV4-2,TGTGCCAGCAGCCAAGGGTTAGCCTCGGGGGCCAACGTCCTGACTTTC,CASSQGLASGANVLTF
.,.,TRBJ2-2,TRBV7-9,TGTGCCAGCAGCACCAGCCCGGGACATATCCCCGGGGAGCTGTTTTTT,CASSTSPGHIPGELFF
.,.,TRBJ1-3,TRBV11-2,TGTGCCAGCAGCTTATCATTGAGTAGACGGGGATCTGGAAACACCATATATTTT,CASSLSLSRRGSGNTIYF
.,.,TRBJ1-2,TRBV2,TGTGCCAGCAGTGGTTTAGGGCAGGGCTACGGCTACACCTTC,CASSGLGQGYGYTF
.,.,TRBJ2-3,TRBV11-3,TGTGCCAGCAGCCCGTCAGTCTTAGATACGCAGTATTTT,CASSPSVLDTQYF
.,TRBD1,TRBJ1-6,TRBV6-1,TGTGCCAGCAAGGGTACAGGGGGCAGTCCGTCACCCCTCCACTTT,CASKGTGGSPSPLHF
.,TRBD1,TRBJ1-1,TRBV9,TGTGCCAGCAGCGCTGGACAGGGGACGATGAACACTGAAGCTTTCTTT,CASSAGQGTMNTEAFF
.,.,TRBJ1-1,TRBV5-1,TGCGCCAGCAGACCCAGACAGAACACTGAAGCTTTCTTT,CASRPRQNTEAFF
.,TRBD2,TRBJ2-1,TRBV5-8,TGTGCCAGCAGCCCGCGGACTAGCGGGGTGACTACAAATGAGCAGTTCTTC,CASSPRTSGVTTNEQFF
few,TRBD2,TRBJ2-1,TRBV5-1,TGCGCCAGCAGCTTGGGCGGCCTTACTAGCGATGAGCAGTTCTTC,CASSLGGLTSDEQFF
.,TRBD1,TRBJ1-1,TRBV9,TGTGCCAGCAGCGCTGGGGGACAGAGGGGACGGGAAGCTTTCTTT,CASSAGGQRGREAFF
.,.,TRBJ1-1,TRBV7-2,TGTGCCAGCAGCCTAGGACAGTCGAACACTGAAGCTTTCTTT,CASSLGQSNTEAFF
.,TRBD1,TRBJ1-4,TRBV25-1,TGTGCCAGCAGTGACCCAGGGACAGCGATTAATGAAAAACTGTTTTTT,CASSDPGTAINEKLFF
.,.,TRBJ1-6,TRBV11-3,TGTGCCAGCAGCGAAGGAGGTTATAATTCACCCCTCCACTTT,CASSEGGYNSPLHF
once,TRBD1,TRBJ1-4,TRBV5-1,TGCGCCAGCAGCGTACAGGGGGCCGGGAATGAAAAACTGTTTTTT,CASSVQGAGNEKLFF
.,TRBD1,TRBJ2-5,TRBV2,TGTGCCAGCACGGGACAGGACGGGGAGACCCAGTACTTC,CASTGQDGETQYF
.,.,TRBJ1-1,TRBV6-1,TGTGCCAGCAGTGACCCCAGAGGTCGGACAGCAAACACTGAAGCTTTCTTT,CASSDPRGRTANTEAFF
.,TRBD2,TRBJ2-1,TRBV7-8,TGTGCCAGCAGCTTAGGAGCGGGGCGAACCTACAATGAGCAGTTCTTC,CASSLGAGRTYNEQFF
.,.,TRBJ2-7,TRBV15,TGTGCCACCAGCAGAGACTACGGGAAGACAAACTACGAGCAGTACTTC,CATSRDYGKTNYEQYF
.,.,TRBJ1-5,TRBV30,TGTGCCTGGAGTATGGGCAGGGAGGGTCAGCCCCAGCATTTT,CAWSMGREGQPQHF
.,.,TRBJ1-5,TRBV18,TGTGCCAGCTCACCAAGGGACATTAGGCCCGATCAGCCCCAGCATTTT,CASSPRDIRPDQPQHF
.,TRBD1,TRBJ2-2,TRBV10-2,TGCGCCAGCAGTCGGACAGGGGGCGCGAACACCGGGGAGCTGTTTTTT,CASSRTGGANTGELFF
.,TRBD1,TRBJ2-7,TRBV7-8,TGTGCCAGCAGACAAACAGGGGACGAGCAGTACTTC,CASRQTGDEQYF
.,TRBD2,TRBJ2-5,TRBV4-2,TGTGCCAGCAGCCAAACTCTGGTCGGAGCTAGCGGCCAAGAGACCCAGTACTTC,CASSQTLVGASGQETQYF
.,TRBD2,TRBJ2-1,TRBV6-4,TGTGCCAGCACCAAGGAAGCGGGGGACTACAATGAGCAGTTCTTC,CASTKEAGDYNEQFF
.,.,TRBJ1-6,TRBV2,TGTGCCAGCAGTGACGAGAGCTCCTATAATTCACCCCTCCACTTT,CASSDESSYNSPLHF
.,.,TRBJ1-1,TRBV18,TGTGCCAGCTCCCCAGGGTGGGGCAGTATGAACACTGAAGCTTTCTTT,CASSPGWGSMNTEAFF
.,.,TRBJ2-7,TRBV6-5,TGTGCCAGCAGTTTTAGGGGCTACGAGCAGTACTTC,CASSFRGYEQYF
.,.,TRBJ2-1,TRBV7-9,TGTGCCAGCAGCTTAGCTTTTGTTGAGGGCCATGAGCAGTTCTTC,CASSLAFVEGHEQFF
few,.,TRBJ1-2,TRBV11-2,TGTGCCAGCAGCCCGACCACAGGGATCTTTATTAACTATGGCTACACCTTC,CASSPTTGIFINYGYTF
.,.,TRBJ2-2,TRBV18,TGTGCCAGCTCACCTCAGGGACACGGGGAGCTGTTTTTT,CASSPQGHGELFF
once,.,TRBJ2-7,TRBV1,TGCACCAGCAGCCAACCGGGACAGGGCACCTACGAGCAGTACTTC,CTSSQPGQGTYEQYF
.,.,TRBJ1-5,TRBV5-6,TGTGCCAGCAGCTTGGGGGCACAGCCCCAGCATTTT,CASSLGAQPQHF
.,TRBD1,TRBJ1-2,TRBV7-2,TGTGCCAGCAGCTTAAAAGGACAGGGGGCCGAGGGCTACACCTTC,CASSLKGQGAEGYTF
few,.,TRBJ1-2,TRBV10-3,TGTGCCATCAGTGAGTCAGGCGACAGTGCCGCTAACTATGGCTACACCTTC,CAISESGDSAANYGYTF
.,TRBD1,TRBJ2-7,TRBV5-6,TGTGCCAGCAGCCAAAAGGGGTTTAGGGGGCGCGGCGAGCAGTACTTC,CASSQKGFRGRGEQYF